Sequencing of this T cell receptor (beta chain) was carried out in a study of T-cell memory formation after mild COVID-19. CDR1 and CDR2 (germline): KGHSH, LQKENI. V was shortened by 2 bases and J by 4 bases, with 7 bases between the two germline ends. The CDR3 runs to 13 residues. TCRdb re-derived calls from the 5' RACE reads in MiXCR, one entry per CDR3 protein. This table holds approximately 250,000 distinct CDR3 sequences, around 15% found once. The V and J genes are TRBV18 and TRBJ2-3; no definite D call. The receptor's source is a man aged 18-30 years who had mild COVID-19 (a few samples of this study predate the infection). Cell type and time point are not known. Material: PBMCs or a T cell subset sorted from them (not recorded which). The CDR3 spells CASSPGEADTQYF. Written as DNA, the CDR3 is TGTGCCAGCTCACCAGGAGAGGCAGATACGCAGTATTTT.